This T cell receptor beta chain derives from a study of type 1 and type 2 diabetes patients. Study results and caveats: V and J gene usage correlated at 0.9 to 0.97 between type 2 diabetes and control samples. In CD4+ and CD8+ T cells, type 2 diabetes diversity exceeded type 1.

Diabetic patients met standard criteria for type 1 or type 2 diabetes. This clonotype appeared many times. What it binds is not known. The germline gives CDR1 LNHDA, CDR2 SQIVND (reference sequence). V dropped 8 bases and J dropped 8 bases, with 15 bases sitting between them. The CDR3 is made up of 12 amino acids. PCR was run on genomic DNA. Amplification of the beta chain CDR3 used 30 forward and 13 reverse multiplex primers. TCRdb recomputed calls from the multiplex PCR reads with MiXCR, one row per CDR3 protein. Seen here are about 270,000 distinct CDR3 sequences, more than 40% observed once, and the top ten hold approximately 15%.

V gene TRBV19 combines with J gene TRBJ1-2, with D possibly being TRBD1 (6 bases). The material sequenced was peripheral blood mononuclear cells (PBMCs). The clonotype comes from a man aged 18 to 29 with type 2 diabetes. The chain's CDR3 is CASGQGSEGYTF. Here the CDR3 DNA reads TGTGCCAGTGGGCAGGGGAGTGAGGGCTACACCTTC.